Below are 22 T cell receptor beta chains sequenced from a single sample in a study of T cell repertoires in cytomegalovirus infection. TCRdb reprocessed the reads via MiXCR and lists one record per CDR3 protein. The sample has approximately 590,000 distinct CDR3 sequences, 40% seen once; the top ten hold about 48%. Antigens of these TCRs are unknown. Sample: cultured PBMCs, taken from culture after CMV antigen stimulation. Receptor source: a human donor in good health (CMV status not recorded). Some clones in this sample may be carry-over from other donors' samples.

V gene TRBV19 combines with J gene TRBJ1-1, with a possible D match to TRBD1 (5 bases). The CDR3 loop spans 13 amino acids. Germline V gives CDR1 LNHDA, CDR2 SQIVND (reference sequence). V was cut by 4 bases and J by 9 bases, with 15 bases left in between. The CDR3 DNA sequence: TGTGCCAGTAGTAGACAGACGGGACTCAAAGCTTTCTTT. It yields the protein CASSRQTGLKAFF.

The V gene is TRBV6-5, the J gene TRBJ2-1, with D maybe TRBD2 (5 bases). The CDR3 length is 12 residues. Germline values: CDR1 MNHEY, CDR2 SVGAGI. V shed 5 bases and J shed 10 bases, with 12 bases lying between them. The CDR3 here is CASSPLGGEQFF. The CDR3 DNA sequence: TGTGCCAGCAGTCCTCTCGGAGGCGAGCAGTTCTTC.

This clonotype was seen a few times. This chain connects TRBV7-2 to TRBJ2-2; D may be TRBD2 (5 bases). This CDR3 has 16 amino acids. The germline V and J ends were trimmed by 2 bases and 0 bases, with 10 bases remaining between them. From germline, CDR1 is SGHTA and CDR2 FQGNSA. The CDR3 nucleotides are TGTGCCAGCAGCTTATGGACCGGGGCGAACACCGGGGAGCTGTTTTTT. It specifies CASSLWTGANTGELFF. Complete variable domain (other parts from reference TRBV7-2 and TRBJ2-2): GAGVSQSPSNKVTEKGKDVELRCDPISGHTALYWYRQSLGQGLEFLIYFQGNSAPDKSGLPSDRFSAERTGGSVSTLTIQRTQQEDSAVYLCASSLWTGANTGELFFGEGSRLTVL.

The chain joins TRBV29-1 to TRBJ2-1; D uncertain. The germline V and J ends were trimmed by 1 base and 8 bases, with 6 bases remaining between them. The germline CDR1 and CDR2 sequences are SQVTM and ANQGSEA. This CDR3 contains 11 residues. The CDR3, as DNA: TGCAGCGTTGAAGGCTTCCATGAGCAGTTCTTC. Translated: CSVEGFHEQFF.

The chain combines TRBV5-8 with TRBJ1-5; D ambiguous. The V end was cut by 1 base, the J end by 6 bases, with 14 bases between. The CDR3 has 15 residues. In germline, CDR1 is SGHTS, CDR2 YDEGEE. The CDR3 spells CASSLTPTPSQPQHF. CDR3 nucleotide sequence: TGTGCCAGCAGCTTGACACCAACTCCTAGTCAGCCCCAGCATTTT.

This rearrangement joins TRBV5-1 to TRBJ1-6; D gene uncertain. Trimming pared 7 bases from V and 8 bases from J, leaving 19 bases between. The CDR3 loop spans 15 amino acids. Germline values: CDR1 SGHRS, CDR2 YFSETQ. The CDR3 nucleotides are TGCGCCAGCGCCCCAGGTGGCGGGTGGGATTCACCCCTCCACTTT. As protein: CASAPGGGWDSPLHF.

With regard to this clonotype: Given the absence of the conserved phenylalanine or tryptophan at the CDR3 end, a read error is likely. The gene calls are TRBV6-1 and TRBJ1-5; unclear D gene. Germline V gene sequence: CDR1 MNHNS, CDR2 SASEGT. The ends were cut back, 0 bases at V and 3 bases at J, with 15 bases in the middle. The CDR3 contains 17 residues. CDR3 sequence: CASSEALNPPANQPQHV. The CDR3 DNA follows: TGTGCCAGCAGTGAAGCGCTGAACCCACCAGCCAATCAGCCCCAGCATGTT.

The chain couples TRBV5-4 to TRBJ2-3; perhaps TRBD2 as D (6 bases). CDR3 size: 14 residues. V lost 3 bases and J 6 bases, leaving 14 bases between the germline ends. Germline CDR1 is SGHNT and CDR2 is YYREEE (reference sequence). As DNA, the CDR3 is TGTGCCAGCAGCTGGCCCACTAGCCCGGATACGCAGTATTTT. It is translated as CASSWPTSPDTQYF.

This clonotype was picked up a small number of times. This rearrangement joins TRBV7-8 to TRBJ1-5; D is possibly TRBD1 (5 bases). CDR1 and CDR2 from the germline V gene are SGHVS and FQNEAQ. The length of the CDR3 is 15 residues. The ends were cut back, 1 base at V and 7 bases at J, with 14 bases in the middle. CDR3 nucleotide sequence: TGTGCCAGCAGCTTAGGGTGGGGGGGTGGCCAGCCCCAGCATTTT. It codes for CASSLGWGGGQPQHF.

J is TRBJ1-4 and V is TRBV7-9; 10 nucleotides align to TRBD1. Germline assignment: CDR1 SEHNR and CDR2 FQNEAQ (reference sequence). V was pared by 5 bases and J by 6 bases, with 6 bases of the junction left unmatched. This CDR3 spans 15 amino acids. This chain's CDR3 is CASSTRDRGYEKLFF. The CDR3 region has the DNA TGTGCCAGCAGCACCCGGGACAGGGGATATGAAAAACTGTTTTTT.

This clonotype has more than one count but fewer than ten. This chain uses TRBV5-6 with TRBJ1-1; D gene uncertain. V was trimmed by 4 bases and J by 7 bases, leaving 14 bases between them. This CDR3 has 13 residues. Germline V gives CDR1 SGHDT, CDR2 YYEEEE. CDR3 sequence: CASSNGPVREAFF. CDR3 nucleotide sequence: TGTGCCAGCAGCAATGGGCCCGTACGTGAAGCTTTCTTT.

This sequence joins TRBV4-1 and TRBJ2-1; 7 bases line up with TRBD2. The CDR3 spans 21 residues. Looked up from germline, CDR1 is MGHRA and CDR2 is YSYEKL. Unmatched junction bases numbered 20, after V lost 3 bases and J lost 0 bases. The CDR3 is CASSHGRGRVQERGSYNEQFF. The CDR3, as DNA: TGCGCCAGCAGCCACGGAAGAGGGAGGGTACAGGAACGTGGCTCCTACAATGAGCAGTTCTTC.

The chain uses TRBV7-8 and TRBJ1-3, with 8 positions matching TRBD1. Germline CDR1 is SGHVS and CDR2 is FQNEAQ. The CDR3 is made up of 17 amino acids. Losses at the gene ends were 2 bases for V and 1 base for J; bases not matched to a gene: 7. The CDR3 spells CASSLSDRGFSGNTIYF. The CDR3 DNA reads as TGTGCCAGCAGCTTATCAGACAGGGGTTTTTCTGGAAACACCATATATTTT. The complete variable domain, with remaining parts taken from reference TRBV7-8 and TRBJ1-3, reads GAGVSQSPRYKVAKRGQDVALRCDPISGHVSLFWYQQALGQGPEFLTYFQNEAQLDKSGLPSDRFFAERPEGSVSTLKIQRTQQEDSAVYLCASSLSDRGFSGNTIYFGEGSWLTVV.

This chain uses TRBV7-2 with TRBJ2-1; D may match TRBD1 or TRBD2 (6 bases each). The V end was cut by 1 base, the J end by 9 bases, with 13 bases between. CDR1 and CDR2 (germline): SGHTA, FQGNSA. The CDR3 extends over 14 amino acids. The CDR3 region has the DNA TGTGCCAGCAGCTTAGGGGGGGCCACGGCTGAGCAGTTCTTC. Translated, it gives CASSLGGATAEQFF. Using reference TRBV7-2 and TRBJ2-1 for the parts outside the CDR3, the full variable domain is GAGVSQSPSNKVTEKGKDVELRCDPISGHTALYWYRQSLGQGLEFLIYFQGNSAPDKSGLPSDRFSAERTGGSVSTLTIQRTQQEDSAVYLCASSLGGATAEQFFGPGTRLTVL.

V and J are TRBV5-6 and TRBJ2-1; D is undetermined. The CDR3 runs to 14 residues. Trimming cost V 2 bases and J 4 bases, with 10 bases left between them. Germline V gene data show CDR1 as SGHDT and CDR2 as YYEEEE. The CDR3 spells CASSFVSTYNEQFF. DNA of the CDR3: TGTGCCAGCAGCTTTGTGTCAACGTACAATGAGCAGTTCTTC. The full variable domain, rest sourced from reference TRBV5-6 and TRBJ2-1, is DAGVTQSPTHLIKTRGQQVTLRCSPKSGHDTVSWYQQALGQGPQFIFQYYEEEERQRGNFPDRFSGHQFPNYSSELNVNALLLGDSALYLCASSFVSTYNEQFFGPGTRLTVL.

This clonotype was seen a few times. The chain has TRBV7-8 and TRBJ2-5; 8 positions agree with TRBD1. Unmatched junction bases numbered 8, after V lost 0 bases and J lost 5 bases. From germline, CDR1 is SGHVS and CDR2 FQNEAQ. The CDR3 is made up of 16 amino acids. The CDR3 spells CASSLAGDRLHETQYF. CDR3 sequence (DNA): TGTGCCAGCAGCTTAGCGGGGGACAGGCTACATGAGACCCAGTACTTC. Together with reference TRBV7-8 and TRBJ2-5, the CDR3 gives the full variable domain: GAGVSQSPRYKVAKRGQDVALRCDPISGHVSLFWYQQALGQGPEFLTYFQNEAQLDKSGLPSDRFFAERPEGSVSTLKIQRTQQEDSAVYLCASSLAGDRLHETQYFGPGTRLLVL.

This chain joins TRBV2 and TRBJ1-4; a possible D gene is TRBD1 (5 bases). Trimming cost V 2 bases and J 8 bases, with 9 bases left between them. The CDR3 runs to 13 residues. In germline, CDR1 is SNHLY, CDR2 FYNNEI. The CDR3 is CASSESAGEKLFF. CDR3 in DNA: TGTGCCAGCAGTGAATCTGCAGGGGAAAAACTGTTTTTT.

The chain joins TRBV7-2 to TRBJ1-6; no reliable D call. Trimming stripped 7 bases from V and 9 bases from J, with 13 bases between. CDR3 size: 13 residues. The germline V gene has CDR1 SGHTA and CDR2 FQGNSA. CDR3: CASNPRAGSPLHF. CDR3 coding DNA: TGTGCCAGCAACCCGAGGGCCGGTTCACCCCTCCACTTT.

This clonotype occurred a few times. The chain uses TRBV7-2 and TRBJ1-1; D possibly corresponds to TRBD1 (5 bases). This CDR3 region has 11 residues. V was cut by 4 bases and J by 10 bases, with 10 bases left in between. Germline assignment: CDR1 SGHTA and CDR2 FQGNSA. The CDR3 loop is CASSSAGRAFF. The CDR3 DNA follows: TGTGCCAGCAGCTCGGCAGGGAGAGCTTTCTTT.

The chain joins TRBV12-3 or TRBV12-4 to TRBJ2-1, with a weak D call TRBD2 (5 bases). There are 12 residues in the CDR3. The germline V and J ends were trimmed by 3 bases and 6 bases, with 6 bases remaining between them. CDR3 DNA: TGTGCCAGCAGTTTTCGGGGCAATGAGCAGTTCTTC. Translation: CASSFRGNEQFF.

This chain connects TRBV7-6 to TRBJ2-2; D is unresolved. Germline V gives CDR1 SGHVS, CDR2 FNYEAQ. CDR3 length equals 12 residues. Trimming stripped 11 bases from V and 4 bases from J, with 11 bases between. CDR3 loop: CAARAPTGELFF. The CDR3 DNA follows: TGTGCCGCCCGGGCCCCCACCGGGGAGCTGTTTTTT.

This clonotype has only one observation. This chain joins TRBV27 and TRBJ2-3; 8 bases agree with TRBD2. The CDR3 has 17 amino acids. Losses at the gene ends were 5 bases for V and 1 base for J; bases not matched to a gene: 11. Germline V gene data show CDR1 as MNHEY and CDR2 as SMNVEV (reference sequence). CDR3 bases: TGTGCCAGCAGTCACCGCTTAGCGGGATTGGGCACAGATACGCAGTATTTT. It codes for CASSHRLAGLGTDTQYF.